The 5 T cell receptor beta chains below all came from one sample that was sequenced in a study of blood T cell repertoires in COVID-19. Profiled with immunoSEQ multiplex PCR; TCRdb holds only in-frame clones, not every one. The table lists 60,000 to 75,000 clones, roughly 87% of them singletons. Sample: peripheral blood. The receptors shown here come from a man over 45 with active COVID-19.

The J gene is TRBJ1-1, the V gene TRBV6-2 or TRBV6-3, with D unresolved. V was shortened by 4 bases and J by 0 bases, with 9 bases between the two germline ends. CDR3 length equals 14 residues. The germline CDR1 and CDR2 sequences are MNHEY and SVGEGT. The DNA for the CDR3 is TGTGCCAGCAGTTTTACGGTTATGAACACTGAAGCTTTCTTT. It encodes CASSFTVMNTEAFF.

This sequence joins TRBV28 and TRBJ1-2; 9 positions agree with TRBD1. Unmatched junction bases numbered 7, after V lost 6 bases and J lost 5 bases. The germline gives CDR1 MDHEN, CDR2 SYDVKM. The CDR3 extends over 14 amino acids. CDR3 region: CASRQDGTGYGYTF. The DNA for the CDR3 is TGTGCCAGCAGGCAAGACGGGACAGGGTATGGCTACACCTTC.

The chain is built from TRBV19 and TRBJ1-1; 8 bases line up with TRBD1. V lost 6 bases and J lost 2; bases outside the gene matches: 5. This CDR3 contains 14 residues. The germline gives CDR1 LNHDA, CDR2 SQIVND (reference sequence). The CDR3 reads CASRQGALNTEAFF. DNA for the CDR3: TGTGCCAGTAGGCAGGGGGCGCTAAACACTGAAGCTTTCTTT.

This clone was counted a single time. The J gene is TRBJ1-2, the V gene TRBV5-1, with no clear D. Trimming took off 2 bases at V and 4 bases at J, with 21 bases between the two ends. CDR1 SGHRS and CDR2 YFSETQ come from the germline V gene. The CDR3 length is 17 residues. The DNA of the CDR3 is TGCGCCAGCAGCTTCCGGGTTCAAGGCAGCATTATCTATGGCTACACCTTC. As protein: CASSFRVQGSIIYGYTF.

V is TRBV7-2 and J is TRBJ1-4; no clear D gene. V was pared by 2 bases and J by 8 bases, with 9 bases between. The CDR3 length is 13 residues. Germline CDR1 and CDR2: SGHTA and FQGNSA. The CDR3 nucleotides read TGTGCCAGCAGCTTAAGTTCCGCGGAAAAACTGTTTTTT. Protein sequence: CASSLSSAEKLFF. Supplemented by reference TRBV7-2 and TRBJ1-4, the full variable domain reads GAGVSQSPSNKVTEKGKDVELRCDPISGHTALYWYRQSLGQGLEFLIYFQGNSAPDKSGLPSDRFSAERTGGSVSTLTIQRTQQEDSAVYLCASSLSSAEKLFFGSGTQLSVL.